These 9 T cell receptor beta chains were sequenced from one sample in a study of T cell responses to AZD1222 COVID-19 vaccine. The assay was immunoSEQ multiplex PCR, and TCRdb's table has in-frame clones only and misses some. The sample consists of about 75,000 clones, about nine tenths of them appearing once. Sequenced here: peripheral blood, sampled 28 days after the second AZD1222 dose. The receptors shown here come from an adult who received the AZD1222 COVID-19 vaccine.

The rearrangement joins TRBV19 to TRBJ2-3, with D unresolved. CDR3 length equals 12 residues. Germline lookup yields CDR1 LNHDA and CDR2 SQIVND (reference sequence). Trimming removed 4 bases at V and 4 bases at J, with 6 bases between. The CDR3 spells CASSTGADTQYF. CDR3 bases: TGTGCCAGTAGTACGGGCGCAGATACGCAGTATTTT.

V gene TRBV30 combines with J gene TRBJ1-1, with unresolved D. Germline V gene data show CDR1 as GTSNPN and CDR2 as SVGIG (reference sequence). The CDR3 is 11 amino acids. V lost 0 bases and J lost 9, with 8 bases in between. CDR3: CAWSVGLKAFF. The CDR3 region has the DNA TGTGCCTGGAGTGTTGGACTCAAAGCTTTCTTT.

The gene calls are TRBV14 and TRBJ2-3; 7 bases fit TRBD2. The V and J ends lost 8 bases and 2 bases, in that order; junction bases with no gene match: 10. Germline CDR1 SGHDN, CDR2 FVKESK. There are 15 residues in the CDR3. In DNA, the CDR3 is TGTGCCAGCTCGGGATGGCGGGGGATCACAGATACGCAGTATTTT. Translating gives CASSGWRGITDTQYF.

This clone was detected only once. The J gene is TRBJ2-3, the V gene TRBV28; 10 positions match TRBD2. Germline CDR1 reads MDHEN; CDR2 reads SYDVKM. The CDR3 totals 16 residues. J gave up 5 bases and V 5 bases, and 10 bases lay outside the gene matches. Here the CDR3 reads CASSLGQRGGKDTQYF. The CDR3 DNA follows: TGTGCCAGCAGTCTCGGGCAGCGGGGGGGGAAAGATACGCAGTATTTT. Supplemented by reference TRBV28 and TRBJ2-3, the full variable domain reads DVKVTQSSRYLVKRTGEKVFLECVQDMDHENMFWYRQDPGLGLRLIYFSYDVKMKEKGDIPEGYSVSREKKERFSLILESASTNQTSMYLCASSLGQRGGKDTQYFGPGTRLTVL.

V gene TRBV5-8 combines with J gene TRBJ1-3, with TRBD1 as a possible D gene (6 bases). Trimming shortened V by 3 bases and J by 0 bases, and 13 bases separated the two germline ends. The CDR3 loop spans 16 amino acids. The germline V gene encodes CDR1 SGHTS and CDR2 YDEGEE. The CDR3, as DNA: TGTGCCAGCAGCTCTGCTAAGACAGGCTCTGGAAACACCATATATTTT. The encoded protein is CASSSAKTGSGNTIYF.

The chain couples TRBV14 to TRBJ1-6; tentative D call: TRBD1 (6 bases). V was shortened by 1 base and J by 5 bases, with 12 bases between the two germline ends. The CDR3 sequence is 16 residues long. Germline CDR1 and CDR2: SGHDN and FVKESK. The CDR3 here is CASSQGGGIDNSPLHF. DNA of the CDR3: TGTGCCAGCAGCCAAGGAGGGGGAATTGATAATTCACCCCTCCACTTT.

V gene TRBV30 combines with J gene TRBJ1-5; 8 nucleotides line up with TRBD1. J lost 3 bases, V lost 3 bases, and 7 bases had no gene match. The CDR3 loop spans 15 amino acids. CDR1 and CDR2 from the germline V gene are GTSNPN and SVGIG (reference sequence). CDR3 sequence reads: CAWSARTGHNQPQHF. CDR3 in DNA: TGTGCCTGGAGCGCAAGGACAGGGCACAATCAGCCCCAGCATTTT.

CDR3 sequence reads: CASSGGYGYTF. CDR3 DNA: TGTGCCAGCAGCGGGGGCTATGGCTACACCTTC. This chain uses TRBV12-3 or TRBV12-4 with TRBJ1-2; a weak D match, TRBD1 (5 bases). The CDR3 has 11 amino acids. Trimming stripped 6 bases from V and 4 bases from J, with 6 bases between.

This chain joins TRBV6-1 and TRBJ1-5; D possibly corresponds to TRBD1 (5 bases). With 2 bases removed from V and 15 bases from J, the gap between germline ends came to 14 bases. CDR3 length: 12 residues. The germline gives CDR1 MNHNS, CDR2 SASEGT. The CDR3 loop reads CASSETQDSRHF. DNA of the CDR3: TGTGCCAGCAGTGAAACCCAAGACAGTAGGCATTTT.